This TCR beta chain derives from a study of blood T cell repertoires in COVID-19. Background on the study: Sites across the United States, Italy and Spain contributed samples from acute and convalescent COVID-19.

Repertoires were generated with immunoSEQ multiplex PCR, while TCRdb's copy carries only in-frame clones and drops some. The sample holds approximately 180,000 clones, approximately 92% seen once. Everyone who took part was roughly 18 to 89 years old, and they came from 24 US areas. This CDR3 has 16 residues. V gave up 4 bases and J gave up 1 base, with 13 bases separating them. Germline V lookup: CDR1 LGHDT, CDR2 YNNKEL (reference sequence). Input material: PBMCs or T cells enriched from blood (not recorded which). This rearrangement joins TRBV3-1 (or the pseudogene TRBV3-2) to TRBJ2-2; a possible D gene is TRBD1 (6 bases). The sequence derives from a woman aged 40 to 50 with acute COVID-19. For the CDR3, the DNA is TGTGCCAGCAGCCCTAGGACAGAGAAGAACACCGGGGAGCTGTTTTTT. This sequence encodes CASSPRTEKNTGELFF.